These 18 T cell receptor beta chains came from one sample sequenced in a study of blood T cells in healthy people across ages. A J-beta primer mix and a sample-barcoded 5' primer were used in a second PCR of roughly 7 to 12 cycles. TCRdb ran MiXCR on the 5' RACE reads and lists one entry per CDR3 protein. The sample contains fewer than 2,000,000 distinct CDR3 sequences, about 35% of which appear only once. The sample was blood. The source is a woman aged 30 to 39 in good health.

With respect to this clonotype: This may arise from a read error, as a much more abundant clone is one base away. The rearrangement uses TRBV2 and TRBJ2-3, with TRBD2 matching 7 bases. This CDR3 has 15 amino acids. The ends lost 4 bases at V and 5 bases at J; junction bases unmatched: 9. CDR1 is SNHLY, CDR2 FYNNEI, per germline. CDR3 amino acids: CASSVGGSGRDTQYF. The CDR3 DNA follows: TGTGCCAGCAGTGTGGGCGGGAGTGGAAGAGATACGCAGTATTTT.

This clonotype was seen only a few times. The chain carries TRBV7-6 and TRBJ2-1; unclear D gene. CDR1 and CDR2 from the germline V gene are SGHVS and FNYEAQ. The CDR3 length is 15 residues. The V and J ends lost 5 bases and 6 bases respectively, with 17 bases between them. CDR3 residues: CASSRPYSNRNEQFF. The CDR3 region has the DNA TGTGCCAGCAGCCGCCCCTACTCTAACCGCAATGAGCAGTTCTTC.

In its sample, this clonotype was seen a few times. The chain combines TRBV29-1 with TRBJ1-2, with no clear D. The CDR3 extends over 16 amino acids. The germline gives CDR1 SQVTM, CDR2 ANQGSEA. With 1 base removed from V and 4 bases from J, the gap between germline ends came to 19 bases. The CDR3 bases are TGCAGCGTTGAAGGGTTGGTAGTGGGCCGGATCTATGGCTACACCTTC. Translating gives CSVEGLVVGRIYGYTF.

The chain combines TRBV7-9 with TRBJ1-1; possible D gene TRBD1, 6 bases. CDR1 is SEHNR, CDR2 FQNEAQ, per germline (reference sequence). The CDR3 consists of 16 residues. V was pared by 5 bases and J by 4 bases, with 20 bases between. This CDR3 reads CASSTGLGASGTEAFF. The CDR3 bases are TGTGCCAGCAGCACTGGGCTGGGGGCTAGCGGCACTGAAGCTTTCTTT.

In this sample, this clonotype turned up a few times. The chain joins TRBV3-1 to TRBJ2-5; D perhaps matches TRBD1 (5 bases). This CDR3 comprises 15 residues. Looked up from germline, CDR1 is LGHDT and CDR2 is YNNKEL (reference sequence). V lost 2 bases to trimming and J lost 5 bases, with 15 bases between them. The CDR3 DNA reads TGTGCCAGCAGCCAACTCAGGACATCCCAGGAGACCCAGTACTTC. Its protein product is CASSQLRTSQETQYF.

The sample holds many counts of this clonotype. V and J are TRBV29-1 and TRBJ1-1, with TRBD1 as a possible D gene (5 bases). With 0 bases removed from V and 3 bases from J, the gap between germline ends came to 23 bases. The germline V gene has CDR1 SQVTM and CDR2 ANQGSEA. CDR3 size: 18 residues. CDR3 amino acids: CSVEEPPARAEGDTEAFF. As DNA, the CDR3 is TGCAGCGTTGAAGAACCCCCCGCCAGGGCGGAGGGTGACACTGAAGCTTTCTTT.

This clonotype was recorded a few times. This rearrangement joins TRBV7-3 to TRBJ2-3; TRBD1 or TRBD2 may be the D gene (7 bases each). CDR3 length: 16 amino acids. V was pared by 2 bases and J by 5 bases, with 17 bases between. From germline, CDR1 is SGHTA and CDR2 FQGTGA. The CDR3 reads CASSLGQGGYGDTQYF. DNA of the CDR3: TGTGCCAGCAGCTTAGGGCAGGGGGGGTACGGAGATACGCAGTATTTT.

This clonotype turned up a few times. The gene calls are TRBV18 and TRBJ2-3; TRBD2 matches 7 bases. V shed 3 bases, J shed 0 bases, and the junction held 6 bases outside the gene matches. Germline-derived CDR1 and CDR2 are KGHSH and LQKENI. The CDR3 sequence is 16 residues long. DNA of the CDR3: TGTGCCAGCTCACCCCGGGGAGGGGTAAGCACAGATACGCAGTATTTT. It codes for CASSPRGGVSTDTQYF.

This clonotype was seen a single time. The chain joins TRBV4-1 to TRBJ1-4; a possible D gene is TRBD1 (6 bases). Trimming pared 4 bases from V and 4 bases from J, leaving 16 bases between. From germline, CDR1 is MGHRA and CDR2 YSYEKL. The CDR3 runs to 16 residues. For the CDR3, the DNA is TGCGCCAGCAGCCTCCAAAGAGGGGGTCTTAATGAAAAACTGTTTTTT. Translated, it gives CASSLQRGGLNEKLFF.

As to this clonotype: This could be a read error, since a much larger clone is one nucleotide away. This chain connects TRBV7-9 to TRBJ2-1; a weak D match, TRBD1 (5 bases). CDR3 length equals 14 residues. Germline-derived CDR1 and CDR2 are SEHNR and FQNEAQ (reference sequence). The CDR3 loop is CASSLSLGANQQFF. CDR3 nucleotide sequence: TGTGCCAGCAGCTTAAGCCTAGGGGCCAATCAGCAGTTCTTC.

This clonotype was seen more than once but under ten times. This rearrangement joins TRBV7-7 to TRBJ1-5; D gene uncertain. V was shortened by 1 base and J by 7 bases, with 8 bases between the two germline ends. The CDR3 length is 13 residues. From germline, CDR1 is SSHAT and CDR2 FNYEAQ (reference sequence). DNA for the CDR3: TGTGCCAGCAGCTTAGACGCGGGGCAGCCCCAGCATTTT. Amino acids: CASSLDAGQPQHF. Looking up the rest from reference TRBV7-7 and TRBJ1-5 gives the full variable domain: GAGVSQSPRYKVTKRGQDVTLRCDPISSHATLYWYQQALGQGPEFLTYFNYEAQPDKSGLPSDRFSAERPEGSISTLTIQRTEQRDSAMYRCASSLDAGQPQHFGDGTRLSIL.

For this clonotype: A much more abundant neighbour one base away suggests this may be a read error. This chain uses TRBV7-9 with TRBJ2-5, with D tentatively TRBD1 or TRBD2 (5 bases each). The closer fit of TRBJ2-1 to the DNA end suggests the J call may be wrong. Germline lookup yields CDR1 SEHNR and CDR2 FQNEAQ (reference sequence). The CDR3 has 15 amino acids. CDR3 sequence reads: CASSPLGGFQETQFF. As DNA, the CDR3 is TGTGCCAGCAGCCCCCTTGGGGGATTCCAAGAGACCCAGTTCTTC.

This clonotype was detected only a few times. V is TRBV7-9 and J is TRBJ2-5, with unresolved D. The germline CDR1 and CDR2 sequences are SEHNR and FQNEAQ (reference sequence). The V end lost 2 bases, the J end lost 4 bases, and 11 bases lay between the germline ends. The CDR3 is 14 residues long. CDR3 protein: CASSLPLVGETQYF. CDR3 coding DNA: TGTGCCAGCAGCTTACCCCTCGTTGGAGAGACCCAGTACTTC.

The chain uses TRBV28 and TRBJ2-7, with a weak D call TRBD2 (5 bases). This CDR3 is built from 14 residues. Trimming cost V 3 bases and J 2 bases, with 11 bases left between them. Per the germline V gene, CDR1 is MDHEN and CDR2 is SYDVKM. Here the CDR3 DNA reads TGTGCCAGCAGTTTCATCGGGAACACCTACGAGCAGTACTTC. Its protein is CASSFIGNTYEQYF. The entire variable domain, with the rest obtained from reference TRBV28 and TRBJ2-7, is as follows: DVKVTQSSRYLVKRTGEKVFLECVQDMDHENMFWYRQDPGLGLRLIYFSYDVKMKEKGDIPEGYSVSREKKERFSLILESASTNQTSMYLCASSFIGNTYEQYFGPGTRLTVT.

The sample holds a few counts of this clonotype. The J gene is TRBJ2-7, the V gene TRBV12-3 or TRBV12-4; TRBD2 aligns across 8 bases. The length of the CDR3 is 15 residues. V lost 2 bases to trimming and J lost 6 bases; unmatched junction nucleotides: 9. The CDR3 reads CASSLNQRGRPEQYF. As DNA, the CDR3 is TGTGCCAGCAGTTTAAACCAGCGGGGGCGCCCCGAGCAGTACTTC.

This clonotype was found many times. The J gene is TRBJ2-7, the V gene TRBV5-1, with D perhaps being TRBD1 or TRBD2 (5 bases each). Germline V gene lookup returns CDR1 SGHRS and CDR2 YFSETQ. V shed 4 bases and J shed 7 bases, with 15 bases lying between them. The CDR3 is made up of 13 amino acids. This chain's CDR3 is CASSGDGVREQYF. The CDR3 DNA reads TGCGCCAGCAGCGGGGACGGCGTAAGGGAGCAGTACTTC.

The table lists this clonotype with a few counts. The chain uses TRBV7-8 and TRBJ2-7; perhaps TRBD1 as D (5 bases). V dropped 1 base and J dropped 2 bases, with 9 bases sitting between them. The CDR3 extends over 14 amino acids. Germline CDR1 SGHVS, CDR2 FQNEAQ. CDR3 in DNA: TGTGCCAGCAGCTTAGTAGGGGTTACCTACGAGCAGTACTTC. This encodes CASSLVGVTYEQYF.

This clonotype has only a few counts. The rearrangement uses TRBV5-1 and TRBJ2-5; D unclear. The germline CDR1 and CDR2 sequences are SGHRS and YFSETQ. The CDR3 contains 16 residues. Trimming took off 4 bases at V and 2 bases at J, with 18 bases between the two ends. The CDR3 loop is CASSLGSRWLQETQYF. In DNA form, the CDR3 reads TGCGCCAGCAGCCTAGGGTCCCGTTGGCTTCAAGAGACCCAGTACTTC.